This TCR beta chain was identified during a study of tumor-infiltrating lymphocytes in primary liver carcinoma. Study context: The patients included men and women who were aged 30 to 69 years.

This CDR3 is built from 12 residues. The V gene's germline CDR1 is SQVTM and CDR2 ANQGSEA. Study-wide results and limits: A significantly higher top-250-clone fraction was recorded for tumors than for blood (p = 0.039).

Co-extraction yielded RNA and DNA from approximately 22-30 mg of unsorted bulk tissue. On this clonotype: Its specificity is unknown.

Priming with a constant-region primer yielded TCR beta cDNA from roughly 0.45 ug total RNA. Generation of the TCR beta libraries relied on three nested multiplex PCR rounds using slightly modified ARM-PCR. Both of the initial two PCR rounds ran for about 9 cycles and employed TRBV1-TRBV30 forward primers alongside a C-beta reverse primer. TCRdb itself ran the multiplex PCR reads through MiXCR, one entry per CDR3 protein. In the table there are 100,000 to 120,000 distinct CDR3 sequences, roughly 80% of which are singletons. The chain recombines TRBV29-1 with TRBJ2-5; D gene uncertain. Sequenced input: liver tumor tissue from sampling region 3. As for subset: tumor region T3, left-lateral pole. The receptor was isolated from a man between 35 and 55 years old with primary liver carcinoma and hepatitis B virus infection. CDR3 nucleotide sequence: TGCAGTGGTATAGACACTGGAGAGACCCAGTACTTC. This sequence encodes CSGIDTGETQYF.